The rows below give T cell receptor beta chains drawn from one sample of a study of radiotherapy plus CTLA-4 blockade in lung cancer. The protocol was immunoSEQ multiplex PCR, while the TCRdb copy is restricted to in-frame clones and leaves out a portion. Of under 95,000 clones detected, 84% appear once; the ten largest clones hold approximately 0.79%. The material was peripheral blood, obtained from a patient treated with radiotherapy plus ipilimumab. Every receptor here comes from a human donor with non-small cell lung cancer who had stable disease on radiotherapy plus ipilimumab. Each CDR3 is given with its conserved first and last residue. The order of the fields is CDR3 protein, CDR3 DNA, clone size, D gene, J gene, V gene. A D gene is named only where the DNA matches it firmly. Clone sizes are given selectively: once, few, many, or a class where the clone is expanded.

CASSPMSENTGELFF | TGTGCCAGCAGCCCCATGAGCGAGAACACCGGGGAGCTGTTTTTT | - | - | TRBJ2-2 | TRBV5-4
CASSFPRGANEQFF | TGTGCCAGCAGTTTTCCCCGGGGGGCGAATGAGCAGTTCTTC | - | - | TRBJ2-1 | TRBV28
CASLVTRQTMNTEAFF | TGTGCCAGCCTAGTGACCAGGCAGACCATGAACACTGAAGCTTTCTTT | - | - | TRBJ1-1 | TRBV6-4
CASSLGSGANVLTF | TGTGCCAGCAGCTTAGGCTCTGGGGCCAACGTCCTGACTTTC | - | - | TRBJ2-6 | TRBV7-8
CASSYSGGRAQPQHF | TGTGCCAGCAGTTATTCCGGGGGCAGGGCTCAGCCCCAGCATTTT | - | - | TRBJ1-5 | TRBV28
CASSALGLAGFGELFF | TGTGCCAGCAGCGCCTTGGGGCTAGCGGGATTCGGGGAGCTGTTTTTT | - | TRBD2 | TRBJ2-2 | TRBV9
CASSQPGGAGNTEAFF | TGTGCCAGTAGTCAACCAGGTGGGGCAGGGAACACTGAAGCTTTCTTT | - | - | TRBJ1-1 | TRBV19
CASRPGTGVLTEAFF | TGTGCCAGCAGACCCGGGACAGGGGTTTTGACTGAAGCTTTCTTT | - | TRBD1 | TRBJ1-1 | TRBV7-9
CASNLGPNTGELFF | TGCGCCAGCAACCTTGGACCGAACACCGGGGAGCTGTTTTTT | - | - | TRBJ2-2 | TRBV23-1
CASSPPVGGEQFF | TGTGCCAGCTCACCACCGGTAGGGGGTGAGCAGTTCTTC | - | - | TRBJ2-1 | TRBV18
CASSIQGAITMNTEAFF | TGTGCCAGTAGTATACAGGGGGCTATTACCATGAACACTGAAGCTTTCTTT | - | TRBD1 | TRBJ1-1 | TRBV19
CASSEGIAEYNEQFF | TGTGCCAGCAGCGAGGGGATAGCGGAGTACAATGAGCAGTTCTTC | - | - | TRBJ2-1 | TRBV9
CASSQSGKDGYTF | TGTGCCAGCAGTCAATCAGGGAAGGACGGCTACACCTTC | - | - | TRBJ1-2 | TRBV27
CASSVGTASNQPQHF | TGTGCCAGCAGCGTAGGGACAGCTAGCAATCAGCCCCAGCATTTT | once | - | TRBJ1-5 | TRBV9
CASRRRTNTEAFF | TGTGCCAGCAGACGACGCACGAACACTGAAGCTTTCTTT | - | - | TRBJ1-1 | TRBV5-4
CASSVLPLGGRGDTQYF | TGTGCCAGCAGCGTACTCCCCCTAGGGGGGCGCGGCGATACGCAGTATTTT | - | - | TRBJ2-3 | TRBV9
CASSVTYNSLEEKLFF | TGTGCCAGCAGTGTCACCTATAACAGCTTGGAGGAAAAACTGTTTTTT | - | - | TRBJ1-4 | TRBV6-1
CAPPGRGDQETQYF | TGCGCCCCCCCGGGGCGGGGGGACCAAGAGACCCAGTACTTC | - | TRBD2 | TRBJ2-5 | TRBV23-1
CASSYKPETQYF | TGCGCCAGCAGCTATAAACCGGAGACCCAGTACTTC | - | - | TRBJ2-5 | TRBV5-1
CASSHGATYEQYF | TGTGCCAGCTCACACGGGGCAACCTACGAGCAGTACTTC | - | - | TRBJ2-7 | TRBV18
CAWSVRETQYF | TGTGCCTGGAGTGTACGAGAGACCCAGTACTTC | - | - | TRBJ2-5 | TRBV30
CSVARGGGEQFF | TGCAGCGTGGCAAGGGGGGGCGGTGAGCAGTTCTTC | - | - | TRBJ2-1 | TRBV29-1